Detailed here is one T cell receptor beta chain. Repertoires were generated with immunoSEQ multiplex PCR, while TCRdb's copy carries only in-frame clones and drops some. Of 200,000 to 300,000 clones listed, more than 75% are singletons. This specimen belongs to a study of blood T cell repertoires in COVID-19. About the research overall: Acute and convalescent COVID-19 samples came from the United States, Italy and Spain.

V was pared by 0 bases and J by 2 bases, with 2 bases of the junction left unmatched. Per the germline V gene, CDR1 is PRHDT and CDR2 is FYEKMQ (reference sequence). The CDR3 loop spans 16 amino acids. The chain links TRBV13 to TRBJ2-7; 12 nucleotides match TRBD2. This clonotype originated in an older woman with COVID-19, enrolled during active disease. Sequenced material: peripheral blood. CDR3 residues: CASSLGLAGGTYEQYF. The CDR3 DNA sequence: TGTGCCAGCAGCTTAGGACTAGCGGGAGGAACCTACGAGCAGTACTTC. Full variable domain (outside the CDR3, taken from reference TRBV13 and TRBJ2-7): AAGVIQSPRHLIKEKRETATLKCYPIPRHDTVYWYQQGPGQDPQFLISFYEKMQSDKGSIPDRFSAQQFSDYHSELNMSSLELGDSALYFCASSLGLAGGTYEQYFGPGTRLTVT.